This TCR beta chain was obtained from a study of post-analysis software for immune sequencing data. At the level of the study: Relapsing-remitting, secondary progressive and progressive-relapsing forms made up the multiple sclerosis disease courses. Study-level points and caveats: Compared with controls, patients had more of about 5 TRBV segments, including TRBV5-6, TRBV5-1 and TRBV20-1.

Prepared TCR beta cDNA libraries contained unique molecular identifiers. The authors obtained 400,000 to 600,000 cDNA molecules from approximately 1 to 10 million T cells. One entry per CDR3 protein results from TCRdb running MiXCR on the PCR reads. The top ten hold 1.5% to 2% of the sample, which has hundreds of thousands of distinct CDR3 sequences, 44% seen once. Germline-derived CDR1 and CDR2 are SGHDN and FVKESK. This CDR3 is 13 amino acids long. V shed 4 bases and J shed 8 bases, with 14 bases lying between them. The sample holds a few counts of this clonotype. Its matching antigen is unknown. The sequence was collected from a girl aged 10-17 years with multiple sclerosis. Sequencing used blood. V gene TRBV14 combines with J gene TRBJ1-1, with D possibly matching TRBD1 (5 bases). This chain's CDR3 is CASSPRAGGEAFF. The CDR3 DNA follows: TGTGCCAGCAGCCCCCGTGCCGGGGGGGAAGCTTTCTTT.